This T cell receptor (beta chain) originates from a study of T cell responses to AZD1222 COVID-19 vaccine. Overall study: Second-dose intervals near 4 or 12 weeks were combined. Study-level results: Nearly half of spike-specific TCRs reportedly go after variant regions that carry no mutations. Females outnumbered males among donors, who were mostly white British; clonal diversity was possibly underestimated.

Data came from immunoSEQ multiplex PCR; TCRdb stores just in-frame clones and leaves some out. The data show 90,000 to 150,000 clones, with approximately 89% seen just once and almost 4.5% held by the top ten. Turning to this clone: Its target is not known.

The sequence derives from an adult in good health. Sample: peripheral blood, taken on day 0 of AZD1222 vaccination.

The DNA for the CDR3 is TGTGCCAGTCTTTGGGGGTCCTACAATGAGCAGTTCTTC. Its protein is CASLWGSYNEQFF. V and J are TRBV2 and TRBJ2-1; D could derive from TRBD1 or TRBD2 (5 bases each). CDR1 is SNHLY, CDR2 FYNNEI, per germline. This CDR3 is built from 13 residues. Between the trimmed V and J ends, which lost 9 bases and 1 base, there was a span of 10 bases.